This record concerns one T cell receptor (beta chain) sequence. The antigen is undetermined. The sample originates from a study of cytotoxic CD8 clonotypes in ibrutinib-treated CLL. Study-wide context: Among patients, about 25 responded partially and 2 completely; roughly 14 then stayed remitted and 12 progressed after median roughly 68 months.

Profiling relied on immunoSEQ multiplex PCR, and the TCRdb table lists in-frame clones only, not all of them. The sample carries more than 110,000 clones, more than 75% recorded once. Study outcomes and limitations: The study found public clonotypes uncommon, contracting or stable on treatment. Sampling time points were not equivalent between sustained-remission and progressing patients.

Sequencing was performed on PBMCs, taken after 36 months of ibrutinib treatment. This sequence originates from a human donor with chronic lymphocytic leukemia.

In DNA form, the CDR3 reads TGTGCCAGCAGCTTAGCTGGGACGGCCGTCTACGAGCAGTACTTC. It specifies CASSLAGTAVYEQYF. This sequence joins TRBV7-6 and TRBJ2-7, with D perhaps given as TRBD1 or TRBD2 (5 bases each). CDR1 and CDR2 from the germline V gene are SGHVS and FNYEAQ. There are 15 residues in the CDR3. V lost 0 bases to trimming and J lost 3 bases, with 12 bases between them.